Described below is a single TCR beta chain sequence and its context. Antigen: not known. Germline-derived CDR1 and CDR2 are MNHEY and SMNVEV (reference sequence). This CDR3 has 15 residues. Every CD8+ T cell subset underwent triplicate sorting at more than 250,000 cells apiece. The sample originates from a study of CXCR3-negative and CXCR3-positive naive CD8 T cells. About the study: Summed over all libraries, TRB reads came to roughly 140 million, with about 1.5 +/- 0.3 million per library.

Study results and limitations: Much lower diversity was found in memory CD8+ cells, while both naive subsets had comparably high diversity.

The TRB cDNA libraries were prepared by 5' RACE with UMI labels. TCRdb reprocessed the 5' RACE reads; each CDR3 protein has one entry and no DNA is given. The sample holds more than 45,000 distinct CDR3 sequences. Input material: memory CD8+ T cells from blood. The source is a human donor in good health. Some clones in this sample may be carry-over from other donors' samples. V gene TRBV27 combines with J gene TRBJ2-4; TCRdb gives TRBD1 as the D gene, but with no DNA this cannot be confirmed. The CDR3 spells CASSPTGSIRNIQYF.